The entry below describes one T cell receptor beta chain. What it binds is not known. Germline V gene data show CDR1 as GTSNPN and CDR2 as SVGIG (reference sequence). This CDR3 has 14 residues. The J segment lost 9 bases and the V segment lost 8 bases, leaving 15 bases of the junction unmatched. RNA transcripts served as the template for amplifying TCR beta CDR3 regions. HTBI primers were used for first-round RT-PCR of the TCR CDR3. TCRdb reanalysed the multiplex PCR reads using MiXCR and keeps one entry per CDR3 protein. Of approximately 560,000 distinct CDR3 sequences detected, roughly 14% appear once; the ten largest clones hold under 8%. This specimen comes from a study of T cells in Graves' hyperthyroidism and ophthalmopathy. Study-level points and caveats: Model predictions of ophthalmopathy came a median approximately 6.8 months before onset. Most expanded thyroid clonotypes above 0.001 recurred in blood.

A roughly 10 ml volume of fresh peripheral blood provided the PBMCs. The genes are TRBV30 and TRBJ1-5; 8 bases fit TRBD1. The receptor was derived from a woman in her 30s with Graves' hyperthyroidism. Sequenced material: blood. CDR3 loop: CASTLGQGRRPQHF. DNA of the CDR3: TGTGCCAGTACGCTCGGACAGGGTCGGAGGCCCCAGCATTTT.